Listed here are 27 T cell receptor beta chains from one sample, sequenced in a study of CD8 T cells in ankylosing spondylitis. Study-wide findings and caveats: Eight highly homologous variants made up a TCR beta motif, and this motif appeared characteristic of ankylosing spondylitis blood.

Each CDR3 protein gets one entry after TCRdb re-called the 5' RACE reads with MiXCR. The sample contains a few hundred thousand distinct CDR3 sequences, about a fifth of which appear only once. No antigens are known for them. Sequencing was carried out using blood, either unsorted or a sorted T cell fraction (not recorded which). The receptors were gathered from a male donor with ankylosing spondylitis.

This rearrangement joins TRBV12-3 or TRBV12-4 to TRBJ1-1; 9 nucleotides line up with TRBD1. Trimming at V came to 6 bases and at J to 4 bases, leaving 9 bases not matched to a gene. This CDR3 comprises 15 residues. CDR3 nucleotides: TGTGCCAGCAGCCCGGGACAGGGCTGGCGCACTGAAGCTTTCTTT. Translated, it gives CASSPGQGWRTEAFF.

This clonotype was counted between two and nine times. The chain carries TRBV11-2 and TRBJ2-5, with D possibly TRBD1 on 6 matching bases. Between the trimmed V and J ends, which lost 1 base and 5 bases, there was a span of 14 bases. CDR3 length: 15 amino acids. Germline-derived CDR1 and CDR2 are SGHAT and FQNNGV. The CDR3 here is CASSLVGGALETQYF. CDR3 sequence (DNA): TGTGCCAGCAGCTTAGTAGGGGGAGCCCTTGAGACCCAGTACTTC.

The CDR3 here is CASSKVLGQWHGKLFF. CDR3 DNA sequence: TGTGCCAGCAGCAAAGTTCTTGGACAGTGGCACGGAAAACTGTTTTTT. The gene calls are TRBV21-1 and TRBJ1-4. TRBV21-1 is a listed pseudogene. The CDR3 totals 16 residues.

V usage is TRBV10-3 and J usage is TRBJ2-2; 9 bases match TRBD1. V shed 9 bases, J shed 2 bases, and the junction held 7 bases outside the gene matches. CDR3 length equals 15 residues. Germline values: CDR1 ENHRY, CDR2 SYGVKD. CDR3 loop: CAIGVGQGNTGELFF. CDR3 bases: TGTGCCATTGGAGTGGGACAGGGAAACACCGGGGAGCTGTTTTTT.

This clonotype was counted ten times or more. V and J are TRBV11-2 and TRBJ2-1; 13 bases map to TRBD2. The trim removed 5 bases at V and 3 bases at J, leaving 10 bases unmatched. CDR3 size: 18 residues. The germline V gene has CDR1 SGHAT and CDR2 FQNNGV. Here the CDR3 DNA reads TGTGCCAGCAGCCCGGGACTAGCGGGAAGGCAGGGCTACAATGAGCAGTTCTTC. Amino acids: CASSPGLAGRQGYNEQFF.

In its sample, this clonotype was seen once. This chain connects TRBV20-1 to TRBJ2-1; 9 bases fit TRBD2. V shed 3 bases and J 7 bases; nucleotides not matched to a gene: 4. The CDR3 is 13 amino acids. Germline V gene data show CDR1 as DFQATT and CDR2 as SNEGSKA (reference sequence). The CDR3: CSARLAGLNEQFF. In nucleotides, the CDR3 is TGCAGTGCTAGGCTAGCGGGATTAAATGAGCAGTTCTTC.

Only a few counts were recorded for this clonotype. The chain combines TRBV20-1 with TRBJ2-1, with D possibly being TRBD2 (6 bases). V shed 0 bases and J shed 2 bases, with 11 bases lying between them. The CDR3 runs to 15 residues. CDR1 is DFQATT and CDR2 is SNEGSKA in the germline V gene (reference sequence). CDR3 sequence: CSARDGGFPYNEQFF. The DNA for the CDR3 is TGCAGTGCTAGAGACGGGGGTTTCCCCTACAATGAGCAGTTCTTC.

This clonotype was observed at least ten times. V is TRBV29-1 and J is TRBJ2-2; 9 bases match TRBD1. The germline CDR1 and CDR2 sequences are SQVTM and ANQGSEA. The CDR3 extends over 12 amino acids. Trimming cost V 5 bases and J 7 bases; bases outside gene matches: 2. CDR3 nucleotides: TGCAGCGTTAGACAGGGGGACGGGGAGCTGTTTTTT. Translated, it gives CSVRQGDGELFF.

This clonotype was counted many times. This chain connects TRBV7-9 to TRBJ1-4; 7 nucleotides align to TRBD1. The length of the CDR3 is 15 residues. Trimming removed 7 bases from V and 6 bases from J; junction bases left unmatched: 11. Germline values: CDR1 SEHNR, CDR2 FQNEAQ (reference sequence). The CDR3 region has the DNA TGTGCCAGCACTTACAAGGGGGCTCAGGATGAAAAACTGTTTTTT. Translation gives CASTYKGAQDEKLFF.

CDR3 in amino acids: CSAQTGGLYEQYF. The CDR3 coding sequence is TGCAGTGCTCAAACGGGGGGTCTCTACGAGCAGTACTTC. The V gene is TRBV20-1, the J gene TRBJ2-7; TRBD2 matches at 7 bases. This CDR3 spans 13 amino acids. J was trimmed by 3 bases and V by 5 bases; bases with no gene match: 7. Germline CDR1 DFQATT, CDR2 SNEGSKA (reference sequence).

The rearrangement joins TRBV28 to TRBJ2-7; a weak D match, TRBD2 (5 bases). The CDR3 has 15 residues. CDR1 is MDHEN and CDR2 is SYDVKM in the germline V gene. Trimming left V 8 bases short and J 1 base short, with 18 bases between. The chain's CDR3 is CASRIGLGASYEQYF. The DNA of the CDR3 is TGTGCCAGCCGAATCGGACTGGGAGCTTCCTACGAGCAGTACTTC.

V gene TRBV7-9 combines with J gene TRBJ2-7; D not resolved. Per the germline V gene, CDR1 is SEHNR and CDR2 is FQNEAQ (reference sequence). Trimming took off 3 bases at V and 2 bases at J, with 11 bases between the two ends. This CDR3 has 14 residues. The CDR3: CASSFGWQPYEQYF. The CDR3, as DNA: TGTGCCAGCAGCTTCGGATGGCAGCCCTACGAGCAGTACTTC.

There are a few counts of this clonotype. The chain has TRBV19 and TRBJ2-3, with no clear D. The germline CDR1 and CDR2 sequences are LNHDA and SQIVND (reference sequence). CDR3 length equals 14 residues. V was shortened by 7 bases and J by 0 bases, with 11 bases between the two germline ends. CDR3 sequence reads: CASTRTASTDTQYF. DNA for the CDR3: TGTGCCAGTACTCGGACGGCTAGCACAGATACGCAGTATTTT.

The chain is built from TRBV18 and TRBJ2-1; D not certain. V was pared by 3 bases and J by 0 bases, with 9 bases between. From germline, CDR1 is KGHSH and CDR2 LQKENI. The CDR3 spans 15 residues. The CDR3 is CASSPTIVSYNEQFF. The CDR3 DNA sequence: TGTGCCAGCTCACCCACTATAGTCTCCTACAATGAGCAGTTCTTC.

V usage is TRBV4-1 and J usage is TRBJ2-1; 8 positions match TRBD2. J was trimmed by 7 bases and V by 6 bases; bases with no gene match: 17. Germline CDR1 and CDR2: MGHRA and YSYEKL. The CDR3 contains 17 residues. CDR3 residues: CASRFLGGRNSKNEQFF. The CDR3, as DNA: TGCGCCAGCAGATTTTTGGGCGGGAGGAATAGTAAAAATGAGCAGTTCTTC.

The chain employs TRBV28 and TRBJ2-1; 10 bases agree with TRBD2. The CDR3 sequence is 15 residues long. Per germline, CDR1 MDHEN and CDR2 SYDVKM. J gave up 8 bases and V 7 bases, and 11 bases lay outside the gene matches. The CDR3 reads CASTSSLAGVDEQFF. CDR3 nucleotide sequence: TGTGCCAGCACCTCGAGCCTAGCGGGAGTCGATGAGCAGTTCTTC.

V and J are TRBV10-3 and TRBJ2-6; D gene ambiguous. This CDR3 has 15 residues. Germline CDR1 is ENHRY and CDR2 is SYGVKD. Trimming took 7 bases from V and 4 from J, leaving 14 bases between them. CDR3 protein: CAIKSTPLGANVLTF. Written as DNA, the CDR3 is TGTGCCATCAAGTCTACTCCGCTGGGGGCCAACGTCCTGACTTTC.

The chain carries TRBV5-1 and TRBJ2-7; either TRBD1 or TRBD2 may supply D (5 bases each). CDR1 is SGHRS and CDR2 is YFSETQ in the germline V gene. The V gene lost 4 bases and the J gene lost 1 base, with 18 bases spanning the gap. CDR3 length: 16 residues. This CDR3 reads CASSTYPGEGSYEQYF. The CDR3 nucleotides read TGCGCCAGCAGCACGTATCCTGGCGAGGGGTCCTACGAGCAGTACTTC.

This clonotype was seen a few times. The gene calls are TRBV12-3 or TRBV12-4 and TRBJ1-5, with D tentatively TRBD1 (5 bases). The CDR3 covers 12 residues. V dropped 4 bases and J dropped 5 bases, with 6 bases sitting between them. The CDR3 here is CASSWGDQPQHF. CDR3 coding DNA: TGTGCCAGCAGTTGGGGCGATCAGCCCCAGCATTTT.

The chain uses TRBV11-2 and TRBJ2-1, with TRBD2 identical over 10 bases. Germline V gene sequence: CDR1 SGHAT, CDR2 FQNNGV. The CDR3 has 17 residues. Germline trimming cut 5 bases from V and 14 bases from J; bases unmatched to any gene: 21. CDR3 sequence (DNA): TGTGCCAGCAGCCTCCCCAGCCGGGACACGGGACTAGCGAAAGAGTTCTTC. Its protein is CASSLPSRDTGLAKEFF.

This clonotype has only one observation. The chain joins TRBV4-1 to TRBJ1-4, with 7 bases matching TRBD1. Per germline, CDR1 MGHRA and CDR2 YSYEKL. The CDR3 is 14 residues long. Trimming took 2 bases from V and 8 from J; bases not matched to a gene: 5. The CDR3: CASSQQTGLEKLFF. The CDR3, as DNA: TGCGCCAGCAGCCAACAGACAGGGTTGGAAAAACTGTTTTTT.

In this sample, this clonotype turned up a few times. J is TRBJ1-2 and V is TRBV5-1, with a tentative D call TRBD1 (5 bases). The CDR3 loop spans 16 amino acids. Deletions cut 0 bases from V and 4 bases from J, with 16 bases between. Germline V gene sequence: CDR1 SGHRS, CDR2 YFSETQ. The DNA for the CDR3 is TGCGCCAGCAGCTTGGGGCTCAGGGACCGAGGCTATGGCTACACCTTC. It is translated as CASSLGLRDRGYGYTF.

This clonotype was recorded a few times. This rearrangement joins TRBV7-8 to TRBJ2-3; 8 bases match TRBD2. Germline-derived CDR1 and CDR2 are SGHVS and FQNEAQ. There are 17 residues in the CDR3. The V gene end was trimmed by 5 bases and the J gene end by 0 bases; junction bases not matched to a gene: 10. The DNA of the CDR3 is TGTGCCAGCAGCGCACCTCGAGCGGGAGCGAGCACAGATACGCAGTATTTT. It is translated as CASSAPRAGASTDTQYF.

The chain links TRBV12-3 or TRBV12-4 to TRBJ2-2; 12 bases fit TRBD2. With V trimmed by 6 bases and J by 3 bases, 5 bases remained unmatched. This CDR3 region has 16 residues. The CDR3 region has the DNA TGTGCCAGCAGCGAACTAGCGGGAGGCTACACCGGGGAGCTGTTTTTT. Translation: CASSELAGGYTGELFF.

This clonotype was seen more than once but under ten times. The chain combines TRBV19 with TRBJ2-2, with 8 bases matching TRBD2. CDR1 and CDR2 (germline): LNHDA, SQIVND (reference sequence). The CDR3 covers 14 residues. J lost 4 bases, V lost 7 bases, and 5 bases had no gene match. This CDR3 is CASIPAGVTGELFF. The CDR3 DNA sequence: TGTGCCAGTATTCCAGCGGGAGTCACCGGGGAGCTGTTTTTT.

This chain connects TRBV5-5 to TRBJ2-6; no reliable D call. The length of the CDR3 is 16 residues. CDR1 and CDR2 (germline): SGHKS, YYEKEE (reference sequence). Trimming left V 4 bases short and J 0 bases short, with 11 bases between. CDR3 sequence: CASSLQPVSGANVLTF. CDR3 nucleotides: TGTGCCAGCAGCCTACAACCAGTCTCTGGGGCCAACGTCCTGACTTTC.

The chain combines TRBV12-3 or TRBV12-4 with TRBJ2-1; D is perhaps TRBD2 (5 bases). The V gene lost 3 bases and the J gene lost 8 bases, with 11 bases spanning the gap. This CDR3 region has 13 residues. The CDR3 sequence: CASSLRAVDEQFF. Written as DNA, the CDR3 is TGTGCCAGCAGTTTGCGGGCCGTCGATGAGCAGTTCTTC.